Below, 32 T cell receptor beta chains from the same sample are listed, as sequenced in a study of metastatic and nonmetastatic thyroid tumors. With MiXCR, TCRdb called clones anew from the PCR reads. The data hold fewer than 40,000 clones, with approximately 16% observed a single time. Nobody among the patients had been given any treatment before thyroid surgery. The sample taken for sequencing was blood. These receptors were taken from a female donor with papillary thyroid cancer or a benign thyroid nodule (not recorded which). Some clones in this sample may be carry-over from other donors' samples.

This clone was observed at least ten times. The chain joins TRBV2 to TRBJ1-5; the match to TRBD1 covers 7 bases. CDR3 length: 13 residues. Germline V gives CDR1 SNHLY, CDR2 FYNNEI. The ends lost 8 bases at V and 5 bases at J; junction bases unmatched: 6. The CDR3 reads CASSQGEYQPQHF. Written as DNA, the CDR3 is TGTGCCAGCTCGCAGGGGGAGTATCAGCCCCAGCATTTT.

This clone was counted many times. The chain employs TRBV10-3 and TRBJ2-7; D is unclear. CDR1 and CDR2 from the germline V gene are ENHRY and SYGVKD. V was trimmed by 6 bases and J by 5 bases, leaving 11 bases between them. The CDR3 length is 12 residues. CDR3 protein: CAISFQKDEQYF. CDR3 nucleotides: TGTGCCATCAGCTTTCAAAAGGACGAGCAGTACTTC.

The chain uses TRBV11-2 and TRBJ1-1; TRBD1 matches 7 bases. Looked up from germline, CDR1 is SGHAT and CDR2 is FQNNGV. CDR3 length equals 17 residues. V was pared by 4 bases and J by 1 base, with 12 bases of the junction left unmatched. CDR3 in amino acids: CASSSPQTGVWNTEAFF. CDR3 coding DNA: TGTGCCAGCAGCTCGCCTCAAACAGGGGTTTGGAACACTGAAGCTTTCTTT.

This clone appeared many times. J is TRBJ1-1 and V is TRBV30, with D perhaps matching TRBD1 (6 bases). This CDR3 has 16 amino acids. Deletions cut 5 bases from V and 1 base from J, with 20 bases between. Germline V gene lookup returns CDR1 GTSNPN and CDR2 SVGIG (reference sequence). The CDR3 sequence: CAWGYGRTDSNTEAFF. In DNA, the CDR3 is TGTGCCTGGGGATATGGTAGGACAGATTCGAACACTGAAGCTTTCTTT.

Comments on this clone: Germline and junction disagree at one end, which may indicate a read error. The chain links TRBV7-8 to TRBJ2-7; perhaps TRBD2 as D (6 bases). In germline, CDR1 is SGHVS, CDR2 FQNEAQ. The CDR3 extends over 13 amino acids. Here the CDR3 reads CASSLGLSYEHYF. DNA of the CDR3: TGTGCGAGCAGCCTGGGACTTAGCTACGAGCACTACTTC.

This clone has just a few counts. V is TRBV12-3 or TRBV12-4 and J is TRBJ2-1; D may be TRBD1 or TRBD2 (5 bases each). CDR3 length: 13 residues. Trimming removed 10 bases at V and 4 bases at J, with 14 bases between. The CDR3 DNA is TGTGCCATCAATCGGGGACCTTACAATGAGCAGTTCTTC. It encodes CAINRGPYNEQFF.

This clone has a count of ten or more. The chain combines TRBV3-1 with TRBJ1-6; D is unresolved. The CDR3 totals 14 residues. The germline CDR1 and CDR2 sequences are LGHDT and YNNKEL (reference sequence). The ends were cut back, 4 bases at V and 6 bases at J, with 10 bases in the middle. CDR3 in amino acids: CASSPPFGNSPLHF. DNA of the CDR3: TGTGCCAGCAGCCCCCCGTTTGGTAATTCACCCCTCCACTTT.

The chain is built from TRBV4-1 and TRBJ2-7; TRBD1 is a possible D gene (5 bases). Trimming removed 2 bases from V and 1 base from J, with 15 bases in between. Germline V gene data show CDR1 as MGHRA and CDR2 as YSYEKL. The CDR3 has 16 residues. In DNA form, the CDR3 reads TGCGCCAGCAGCCAACACAGGCCACGTTCTTCCTACGAGCAGTACTTC. Protein product: CASSQHRPRSSYEQYF.

The CDR3: CSAWTSPNEQFF. The DNA for the CDR3 is TGCAGTGCTTGGACTAGCCCCAATGAGCAGTTCTTC. The J gene is TRBJ2-1, the V gene TRBV20-1, with 8 bases aligning to TRBD2. This CDR3 comprises 12 residues. The trim removed 5 bases at V and 6 bases at J, leaving 3 bases unmatched. CDR1 is DFQATT, CDR2 SNEGSKA, per germline (reference sequence).

There are a few counts of this clone. A much larger clone sits a single nucleotide away, making a read error possible. The chain combines TRBV9 with TRBJ1-5, with 7 bases fitting TRBD1. Trimming took 4 bases from V and 6 from J; bases not matched to a gene: 4. CDR1 and CDR2 (germline): SGDLS, YYNGEE. This CDR3 is built from 13 residues. Written as DNA, the CDR3 is TGTGCCAGCAGCTCACAGGGGTGTCAGCCCCAGCATTTT. It translates to CASSSQGCQPQHF.

This clone has more than one count but fewer than ten. The chain carries TRBV6-1 and TRBJ2-7; TRBD2 matches at 8 bases. Per germline, CDR1 MNHNS and CDR2 SASEGT. Trimming removed 5 bases from V and 6 bases from J; junction bases left unmatched: 6. The CDR3 runs to 13 residues. Written as DNA, the CDR3 is TGTGCCAGCAGTAGGACTAGCAGATTCGAGCAGTACTTC. It codes for CASSRTSRFEQYF.

This clone was counted ten times or more. V gene TRBV14 combines with J gene TRBJ1-1; D call uncertain. The CDR3 sequence is 15 residues long. The germline V gene encodes CDR1 SGHDN and CDR2 FVKESK. Between the trimmed V and J ends, which lost 4 bases and 7 bases, there was a span of 19 bases. CDR3 region: CASSLVTLGMGEAFF. DNA for the CDR3: TGTGCCAGCAGCCTTGTCACGCTGGGGATGGGTGAAGCTTTCTTT.

This clone has only a few counts. V usage is TRBV10-2 and J usage is TRBJ1-6; D unresolved. The CDR3 runs to 15 residues. V lost 0 bases and J 19 bases, leaving 22 bases between the germline ends. Germline loops: CDR1 WSHSY, CDR2 SAAADI. The CDR3, as DNA: TGCGCCAGCAGTGAGTCGACCGTCTATAATTCACACCTACACTTT. Translating gives CASSESTVYNSHLHF.

This clone was observed at least ten times. A much larger clonotype is one base distant, so this may be a read error. Other nucleotide sequences from this sample produce the same CDR3. The chain couples TRBV24-1 to TRBJ2-5, with 10 bases matching TRBD2. The V gene's germline CDR1 is KGHDR and CDR2 SFDVKD. V was clipped by 7 bases and J by 4 bases; unmatched bases: 14. The CDR3 length is 17 residues. CDR3 loop: CATSSGTSGREGETQYF. The CDR3 DNA is TGTGCCACCAGCTCCGGGACCAGCGGGAGGGAAGGAGAGACCCAGTACTTC.

Regarding this clone: The junction shows a germline mismatch at one end, possibly a read error. The V gene is TRBV11-2, the J gene TRBJ2-7; D is tentatively TRBD1 or TRBD2 (5 bases each). Germline V gene lookup returns CDR1 SGHAT and CDR2 FQNNGV. This CDR3 contains 16 residues. The CDR3 reads CPSSGHRGRASYEQYF. CDR3 in DNA: TGTCCCAGCAGCGGACACCGAGGACGTGCCTCCTACGAGCAGTACTTC.

This clone was detected ten times or more. The V and J genes are TRBV15 and TRBJ2-5; 10 positions match TRBD1. This CDR3 is built from 14 residues. CDR1 LNHNV and CDR2 YYDKDF come from the germline V gene (reference sequence). V gave up 1 base and J gave up 4 bases; unmatched junction bases: 0. In nucleotides, the CDR3 is TGTGCCACCAGCAGAGGACAGGGGGCAGAGACCCAGTACTTC. Translation: CATSRGQGAETQYF.

This clone was counted ten times or more. The chain combines TRBV11-2 with TRBJ2-2; D is undetermined. V was trimmed by 0 bases and J by 6 bases, leaving 11 bases between them. CDR3 length equals 15 residues. Germline CDR1 SGHAT, CDR2 FQNNGV. The CDR3 nucleotides read TGTGCCAGCAGCTTAGAGTCGTTTATGGCCGGGGAGCTGTTTTTT. Protein: CASSLESFMAGELFF.

On this clone itself: A much larger clonotype is one base distant, so this may be a read error. Other DNA sequences in the same sample also yield this CDR3. The J gene is TRBJ2-3, the V gene TRBV29-1, with 7 nucleotides matching TRBD2. The CDR3 has 13 amino acids. CDR1 is SQVTM and CDR2 is ANQGSEA in the germline V gene. With V trimmed by 7 bases and J by 5 bases, 9 bases remained unmatched. The DNA for the CDR3 is TGCAGCGGTCGGGGCGGGAGTGGAGATACGCAGTATTTT. Its protein product is CSGRGGSGDTQYF.

This clone was observed at least ten times. J is TRBJ1-2 and V is TRBV28, with 8 nucleotides matching TRBD1. Looked up from germline, CDR1 is MDHEN and CDR2 is SYDVKM. The CDR3 length is 14 residues. J gave up 5 bases and V 10 bases, and 12 bases lay outside the gene matches. The chain's CDR3 is CAIRPDRDRYGYTF. CDR3 bases: TGTGCCATCCGACCGGACAGGGATCGTTATGGCTACACCTTC.

This clone has a count of ten or more. V is TRBV5-1 and J is TRBJ1-6; 7 bases map to TRBD1. CDR1 and CDR2 from the germline V gene are SGHRS and YFSETQ. The ends lost 4 bases at V and 5 bases at J; junction bases unmatched: 6. The CDR3 runs to 15 residues. CDR3 sequence: CASSATQGDNSPLHF. CDR3 in DNA: TGCGCCAGCAGCGCGACGCAGGGGGATAATTCACCCCTCCACTTT.

This clone was recorded many times. This chain connects TRBV2 to TRBJ2-4; D tentatively reads TRBD1 or TRBD2 (5 bases each). V lost 7 bases and J lost 1, with 14 bases in between. Looked up from germline, CDR1 is SNHLY and CDR2 is FYNNEI. This CDR3 comprises 15 residues. The CDR3 region is CASKGNGNAKNIQYF. The CDR3 bases are TGTGCCAGCAAGGGGAACGGGAACGCCAAAAACATTCAGTACTTC. The complete variable domain, with remaining parts taken from reference TRBV2 and TRBJ2-4, reads EPEVTQTPSHQVTQMGQEVILRCVPISNHLYFYWYRQILGQKVEFLVSFYNNEISEKSEIFDDQFSVERPDGSNFTLKIRSTKLEDSAMYFCASKGNGNAKNIQYFGAGTRLSVL.

V is TRBV20-1 and J is TRBJ2-7; 11 bases are a match to TRBD2. The germline CDR1 and CDR2 sequences are DFQATT and SNEGSKA (reference sequence). The CDR3 has 15 residues. After removal of 7 bases from V and 2 bases from J, the junction contained 10 bases not matched to a gene. In DNA form, the CDR3 reads TGCAGTGTAACTAGCGGGAGTGGGGCAACCTACGAGCAGTACTTC. This translates into CSVTSGSGATYEQYF.

The sample holds many counts of this clone. In nucleotides, the CDR3 is TGTGCCAGCAGGGGAGACAGGGGGCATGGTGACTATGGCTACACCTTC. Translation gives CASRGDRGHGDYGYTF. This chain connects TRBV6-1 to TRBJ1-2, with TRBD1 identical over 10 bases. The J segment lost 3 bases and the V segment lost 6 bases, leaving 10 bases of the junction unmatched. Germline V gene sequence: CDR1 MNHNS, CDR2 SASEGT. The CDR3 consists of 16 residues.

This clone came up many times. The DNA of the CDR3 is TGTGCCAGCAGCCAAGTGACCCTCGGGGGGCAGTGGCAGACCCAGTACTTC. Protein: CASSQVTLGGQWQTQYF. The V and J genes are TRBV3-1 and TRBJ2-5, with D possibly TRBD2 on 7 matching bases. The CDR3 is 17 residues long. Germline V gives CDR1 LGHDT, CDR2 YNNKEL (reference sequence). Trimming left V 1 base short and J 6 bases short, with 21 bases between.

In its sample, this clone is medium-sized. This chain uses TRBV19 with TRBJ2-5; 8 nucleotides agree with TRBD2. Germline CDR1 and CDR2: LNHDA and SQIVND (reference sequence). CDR3 length: 15 amino acids. The ends lost 6 bases at V and 5 bases at J; junction bases unmatched: 11. The CDR3 DNA follows: TGTGCCAGTAGCGCGGGGAGCGGGAGTAAGGAGACCCAGTACTTC. Amino acids: CASSAGSGSKETQYF.

This clone has ten or more counts. The chain has TRBV12-3 or TRBV12-4 and TRBJ2-1; 8 bases agree with TRBD1. V dropped 6 bases and J dropped 3; count of bases not matched to a gene: 7. The CDR3 is 15 residues long. CDR3 region: CASRPGRGLYNEQFF. In DNA, the CDR3 is TGTGCCAGCAGGCCCGGCAGGGGGCTCTACAATGAGCAGTTCTTC.

This clone appeared many times. Within the sample, other DNA sequences also encode this same CDR3. The J gene is TRBJ2-1, the V gene TRBV19; the match to TRBD2 covers 7 bases. This CDR3 spans 15 amino acids. From germline, CDR1 is LNHDA and CDR2 SQIVND (reference sequence). V was clipped by 5 bases and J by 3 bases; unmatched bases: 7. CDR3 sequence reads: CASSVRDYDYNEQFF. The DNA for the CDR3 is TGTGCCAGTAGTGTCCGGGACTACGACTACAATGAGCAGTTCTTC.

This clone ranks as medium-sized. The chain joins TRBV20-1 to TRBJ2-7; 8 bases are a match to TRBD1. The germline gives CDR1 DFQATT, CDR2 SNEGSKA (reference sequence). This CDR3 is built from 13 residues. V gave up 3 bases and J gave up 3 bases; unmatched junction bases: 4. The CDR3 DNA is TGCAGTGCTAGGGACAGGGTAGACTACGAGCAGTACTTC. It translates to CSARDRVDYEQYF.

There are a few counts of this clone. The V gene is TRBV28, the J gene TRBJ2-7, with 12 positions matching TRBD2. With V trimmed by 6 bases and J by 4 bases, 10 bases remained unmatched. Germline lookup yields CDR1 MDHEN and CDR2 SYDVKM. This CDR3 has 16 amino acids. The CDR3 spells CASSRTRTSGIYEQYF. The CDR3 DNA reads TGTGCCAGCAGCCGCACTAGGACTAGCGGGATTTACGAGCAGTACTTC.

This clone appeared many times. V usage is TRBV7-9 and J usage is TRBJ2-7; 11 bases agree with TRBD2. The CDR3 sequence is 14 residues long. From germline, CDR1 is SEHNR and CDR2 FQNEAQ (reference sequence). Losses at the gene ends were 5 bases for V and 2 bases for J; bases not matched to a gene: 2. CDR3 sequence reads: CASSPSGRPYEQYF. The CDR3 nucleotides read TGTGCCAGCAGCCCTAGCGGGAGGCCCTACGAGCAGTACTTC.

This clone was seen repeatedly, ten times or more. V and J are TRBV28 and TRBJ1-5; D possibly corresponds to TRBD1 (5 bases). V was pared by 2 bases and J by 5 bases, with 7 bases between. The CDR3 is 13 amino acids. Germline loops: CDR1 MDHEN, CDR2 SYDVKM. CDR3 region: CASSLRGDQPQHF. As DNA, the CDR3 is TGTGCCAGCAGTTTAAGGGGTGATCAGCCCCAGCATTTT.

This clone came up many times. The same CDR3 is also encoded by other DNA sequences in this sample. The genes are TRBV30 and TRBJ2-1, with D unresolved. The CDR3 is made up of 12 amino acids. Germline lookup yields CDR1 GTSNPN and CDR2 SVGIG (reference sequence). The V end lost 4 bases, the J end lost 6 bases, and 10 bases lay between the germline ends. The CDR3 spells CAWNSGLNEQFF. The CDR3 coding sequence is TGTGCCTGGAATTCCGGTCTCAATGAGCAGTTCTTC.